These T cell receptor beta chains were read from a single sample in a study of T cell responses to AZD1222 COVID-19 vaccine. Data came from immunoSEQ multiplex PCR; TCRdb stores just in-frame clones and leaves some out. The data contain tens of thousands of clones, about 89% of them singletons. The input for sequencing was peripheral blood, taken on day 0 of AZD1222 vaccination. These receptors all come from an adult in good health. Each CDR3 is given without its conserved first and last residue. Each record gives: J gene, V gene, D gene, CDR3 protein. The D gene is left open where the match is weak.

TRBJ2-5 TRBV6-5 TRBD1 ASSNRGKETQY
TRBJ1-4 TRBV6-5 . ASSSYGGGREKLF
TRBJ2-4 TRBV4-2 TRBD2 ASSQESRLALAKNIQY
TRBJ1-5 TRBV30 . AWSVQGNQPQH
TRBJ1-3 TRBV30 . AWSVRGFVGNTIY
TRBJ1-4 TRBV5-1 TRBD1 ASSSIGTGMKEKLF
TRBJ2-7 TRBV19 . ASSIVWGQSYEQY
TRBJ2-1 TRBV15 TRBD2 ATRILAGGYNEQF
TRBJ2-1 TRBV28 TRBD1 ASSLSGQGARIGKQF
TRBJ1-3 TRBV30 . AWSEGISGNTIY
TRBJ2-1 TRBV6-5 . ASREGSSSYNEQF
TRBJ1-1 TRBV30 TRBD1 ARLGQGGATEAF
TRBJ2-1 TRBV6-4 . ASRQTEPVDYNEQF
TRBJ1-1 TRBV27 . ASSLRGTEAF
TRBJ1-5 TRBV6-5 . ASSIHSNQPQH
TRBJ2-3 TRBV18 . ASSPPGRLITDTQY
TRBJ1-4 TRBV27 TRBD1 ASSLWTGQVQKLF
TRBJ2-1 TRBV18 TRBD1 ASSPRAGGFHNEQF
TRBJ2-7 TRBV15 TRBD2 ATSRGSGRGYEQY
TRBJ1-2 TRBV6-5 . ASSYWGRGENYGYT
TRBJ1-2 TRBV5-1 . ASSSDGEANYGYT
TRBJ1-1 TRBV6-6 . ASGRVNTEAF
TRBJ1-2 TRBV18 . ASSPTGGNYGYT
TRBJ2-3 TRBV6-2/TRBV6-3 TRBD2 ASSPRIAGTDTQY
TRBJ1-1 TRBV2 . ASSGGAGFRNTEAF
TRBJ2-1 TRBV7-9 TRBD2 ASSLGTSGSDEQF
TRBJ2-7 TRBV19 . ASSPQVESYEQY